Detailed here is one T cell receptor beta chain. Profiled with immunoSEQ multiplex PCR; TCRdb holds only in-frame clones, not every one. Among fewer than 1.4 million clones listed, around 82% were seen once. This sample was included in a study of shared clonotypes between healthy human individuals. Study background: A couple of women and a few men aged 18 to 49 made up the donors.

The length of the CDR3 is 12 residues. Between the trimmed V and J ends, which lost 1 base and 8 bases, there was a span of 8 bases. Germline assignment: CDR1 SGHAT and CDR2 FQNNGV. A CD45RA-negative memory subset and a CD45RA+ naive subset were separated from the CD4+ cells. This chain uses TRBV11-2 with TRBJ1-2; no firm D call. The receptor comes from a man younger than 35 in good health. Some clones in this sample may be carry-over from other donors' samples. Specimen: memory CD4+ T cells from PBMCs. Subset described: CD45RA-negative fraction. CDR3 sequence: CASSLGAGGYTF. The CDR3 nucleotides are TGTGCCAGCAGCTTAGGGGCGGGAGGCTACACCTTC.